These 18 T cell receptor beta chains came from one sample sequenced in a study of blood T cell repertoires in COVID-19. The protocol was immunoSEQ multiplex PCR, while the TCRdb copy is restricted to in-frame clones and leaves out a portion. Seen here are 250,000 or so clones, about four fifths observed once, and the top ten hold under 5%. The material sequenced was peripheral blood. The source of these receptors is a man aged 45-65 years with acute or convalescent COVID-19.

V usage is TRBV7-9 and J usage is TRBJ2-3; D not resolved. This CDR3 has 13 amino acids. From germline, CDR1 is SEHNR and CDR2 FQNEAQ (reference sequence). V dropped 4 bases and J dropped 0 bases, with 5 bases sitting between them. The CDR3 is CASSSSSTDTQYF. The CDR3 DNA reads as TGTGCCAGCAGCTCTTCTAGCACAGATACGCAGTATTTT.

The CDR3 region is CASSAGDLSGNTIYF. CDR3 DNA sequence: TGCGCCAGCAGCGCAGGGGACCTCTCTGGAAACACCATATATTTT. V usage is TRBV5-1 and J usage is TRBJ1-3; a possible D gene is TRBD1 (6 bases). The CDR3 is 15 residues long. Trimming pared 4 bases from V and 0 bases from J, leaving 11 bases between. Germline CDR1 is SGHRS and CDR2 is YFSETQ.

This clone has just one count. The V and J genes are TRBV6-5 and TRBJ2-3; TRBD1 is a possible D gene (5 bases). The length of the CDR3 is 15 residues. Deletions cut 1 base from V and 4 bases from J, with 12 bases between. CDR1 and CDR2 (germline): MNHEY, SVGAGI. The CDR3 DNA is TGTGCCAGCAGTTACTGGGCAGGGAAATCAGATACGCAGTATTTT. Its translation is CASSYWAGKSDTQYF.

The chain is built from TRBV11-2 and TRBJ2-3; TRBD2 is a possible D gene (5 bases). The V gene lost 5 bases and the J gene lost 6 bases, with 15 bases spanning the gap. CDR1 SGHAT and CDR2 FQNNGV come from the germline V gene. The CDR3 is 14 residues long. CDR3 loop: CASSATNPRDTQYF. DNA of the CDR3: TGTGCCAGCAGCGCGACTAACCCGAGGGATACGCAGTATTTT.

The CDR3 DNA reads as TGTGCCATCAGTGGCCGTGGGGACTCTAGCTCCTACGAGCAGTACTTC. Protein product: CAISGRGDSSSYEQYF. V is TRBV10-3 and J is TRBJ2-7, with TRBD2 as a possible D gene (6 bases). This CDR3 spans 16 amino acids. Trimming took off 4 bases at V and 0 bases at J, with 16 bases between the two ends. CDR1 is ENHRY and CDR2 is SYGVKD in the germline V gene.

The chain recombines TRBV6-6 with TRBJ1-4; no reliable D call. Trimming removed 2 bases from V and 1 base from J, with 8 bases in between. In germline, CDR1 is MNHNY, CDR2 SVGAGI (reference sequence). This CDR3 is 15 amino acids long. The CDR3 loop is CASSYVRETNEKLFF. For the CDR3, the DNA is TGTGCCAGCAGTTACGTCCGGGAAACTAATGAAAAACTGTTTTTT.

This chain links TRBV18 with TRBJ2-7, with D maybe TRBD1 (5 bases). The CDR3 is 13 amino acids. Trimming cost V 3 bases and J 9 bases, with 15 bases left between them. Germline V gives CDR1 KGHSH, CDR2 LQKENI. The CDR3 DNA reads as TGTGCCAGCTCACCTGGGGTTCAGGGCGTGCAGTACTTC. The encoded protein is CASSPGVQGVQYF.

The J gene is TRBJ2-1, the V gene TRBV9; D is unresolved. The germline V and J ends were trimmed by 0 bases and 8 bases, with 15 bases remaining between them. Germline V gene data show CDR1 as SGDLS and CDR2 as YYNGEE. The CDR3 contains 15 residues. The CDR3 spells CASSVGGFRYDEQFF. In DNA form, the CDR3 reads TGTGCCAGCAGCGTAGGCGGATTTAGATATGATGAGCAGTTCTTC.

The J gene is TRBJ2-7, the V gene TRBV9, with D possibly being TRBD2 (5 bases). This CDR3 is built from 15 residues. Germline CDR1 and CDR2: SGDLS and YYNGEE. V shed 0 bases and J shed 7 bases, with 17 bases lying between them. The CDR3 loop is CASSVGVGATGEQYF. The CDR3 DNA reads TGTGCCAGCAGCGTAGGAGTGGGAGCCACGGGAGAGCAGTACTTC.

The chain combines TRBV18 with TRBJ1-2; D gene unclear. This CDR3 contains 18 residues. The V gene lost 6 bases and the J gene lost 0 bases, with 23 bases spanning the gap. CDR1 KGHSH and CDR2 LQKENI come from the germline V gene. CDR3 nucleotides: TGTGCCAGCTCCCCTGCTACCGGAGGGCCGGCCTCTAACTATGGCTACACCTTC. Its translation: CASSPATGGPASNYGYTF.

This sequence joins TRBV6-5 and TRBJ1-5; maybe TRBD1 (5 bases). The V end was cut by 6 bases, the J end by 3 bases, with 12 bases between. CDR1 and CDR2 (germline): MNHEY, SVGAGI. This CDR3 has 14 residues. CDR3 DNA: TGTGCCAGCAGGCAAAGGGGCTTCAATCAGCCCCAGCATTTT. It encodes CASRQRGFNQPQHF.

The chain has TRBV3-1 (or the pseudogene TRBV3-2) and TRBJ1-2; D is possibly TRBD1 (6 bases). The V end was cut by 3 bases, the J end by 5 bases, with 7 bases between. The CDR3 length is 12 residues. The germline gives CDR1 LGHDT, CDR2 YNNKEL (reference sequence). CDR3 sequence: CASSQDSYGYTF. CDR3 bases: TGTGCCAGCAGCCAGGACAGTTATGGCTACACCTTC.

V is TRBV7-9 and J is TRBJ1-2, with 12 bases matching TRBD1. Germline assignment: CDR1 SEHNR and CDR2 FQNEAQ (reference sequence). The ends lost 3 bases at V and 8 bases at J; junction bases unmatched: 1. The CDR3 covers 13 residues. CDR3 protein: CASSFGTGGGYTF. In DNA form, the CDR3 reads TGTGCCAGCAGCTTTGGGACAGGGGGCGGCTACACCTTC.

The CDR3 loop reads CASSLASSGGETQYF. DNA of the CDR3: TGTGCCAGCAGCTTGGCCTCTAGCGGGGGTGAGACCCAGTACTTC. The chain couples TRBV5-5 to TRBJ2-5, with TRBD2 matching over 10 bases. Germline V gives CDR1 SGHKS, CDR2 YYEKEE (reference sequence). The CDR3 spans 15 residues. The junction had 4 bases not matched to a gene; V was cut back by 0 bases and J by 5 bases.

V usage is TRBV27 and J usage is TRBJ1-1; 10 bases map to TRBD1. Germline CDR1 is MNHEY and CDR2 is SMNVEV (reference sequence). V trimming: 4 bases; J trimming: 4 bases; junction bases outside the gene matches: 3. The CDR3 spans 14 residues. Here the CDR3 reads CASSSRQGATEAFF. CDR3 nucleotides: TGTGCCAGCAGTTCTCGACAGGGGGCCACTGAAGCTTTCTTT.

The chain couples TRBV7-3 to TRBJ2-1; 7 bases are a match to TRBD1. V lost 5 bases, J lost 4 bases, and 8 bases stayed unmatched. CDR3 length equals 15 residues. Germline lookup yields CDR1 SGHTA and CDR2 FQGTGA. For the CDR3, the DNA is TGTGCCAGCAGCGCTGACTCGGGACAGTACAATGAGCAGTTCTTC. Translated: CASSADSGQYNEQFF.

The chain has TRBV27 and TRBJ2-1; maybe TRBD1 (6 bases). Germline V gives CDR1 MNHEY, CDR2 SMNVEV (reference sequence). Trimming removed 4 bases from V and 12 bases from J, with 19 bases in between. CDR3 length: 14 residues. The CDR3 spells CASSSPRTARGQFF. The CDR3 DNA reads TGTGCCAGCAGTTCCCCCCGGACAGCCCGGGGGCAGTTCTTC.

Here the CDR3 DNA reads TGTGCCAGCAGACCTATAAATGAGCAGTTCTTC. Protein sequence: CASRPINEQFF. This sequence joins TRBV12-3 or TRBV12-4 and TRBJ2-1, with D uncertain. This CDR3 is 11 amino acids long. Trimming removed 6 bases from V and 7 bases from J, with 7 bases in between.